This entry lists 9 T cell receptor beta chains sequenced from one sample in a study of shared clonotypes between healthy human individuals. The protocol was immunoSEQ multiplex PCR, while the TCRdb copy is restricted to in-frame clones and leaves out a portion. The sample has about 2,200,000 clones, about 93% seen once; the top ten hold over 1.5%. Naive CD8 populations comprised CD45RO-negative cells positively selected for CCR7, excluding terminally differentiated effector memory CD45RA+ cells. Specimen: naive CD8+ T cells from PBMCs. The source is a man aged 18 to 35 in good health. Some clones in this sample may be carry-over from other donors' samples.

This clone is a singleton in its sample. The chain is built from TRBV19 and TRBJ2-1; TRBD2 might be the D (6 bases). Germline-derived CDR1 and CDR2 are LNHDA and SQIVND (reference sequence). Trimming stripped 2 bases from V and 1 base from J, with 18 bases between. The CDR3 extends over 18 amino acids. The CDR3 coding sequence is TGTGCCAGTAGTATATACCCCTCCGGGAGCGGGTCCTACAATGAGCAGTTCTTC. It yields the protein CASSIYPSGSGSYNEQFF. Together with reference TRBV19 and TRBJ2-1, the CDR3 gives the full variable domain: DGGITQSPKYLFRKEGQNVTLSCEQNLNHDAMYWYRQDPGQGLRLIYYSQIVNDFQKGDIAEGYSVSREKKESFPLTVTSAQKNPTAFYLCASSIYPSGSGSYNEQFFGPGTRLTVL.

This sequence joins TRBV30 and TRBJ2-6; 7 nucleotides align to TRBD1. This CDR3 contains 18 residues. Germline values: CDR1 GTSNPN, CDR2 SVGIG (reference sequence). Trimming took 3 bases from V and 4 from J; bases not matched to a gene: 15. The CDR3 loop is CAWRDQDRTIMGANVLTF. Written as DNA, the CDR3 is TGTGCCTGGAGGGATCAGGACAGGACAATAATGGGGGCCAACGTCCTGACTTTC.

The V gene is TRBV7-9, the J gene TRBJ2-7; TRBD1 is a possible D gene (6 bases). Trimming took 4 bases from V and 7 from J, leaving 11 bases between them. Germline V CDR1 and CDR2: SEHNR, FQNEAQ (reference sequence). This CDR3 has 12 residues. DNA of the CDR3: TGTGCCAGCAGCTCACCGGGACAAGAGCAGTACTTC. Protein product: CASSSPGQEQYF. The whole variable domain, filled in from reference TRBV7-9 and TRBJ2-7, reads DTGVSQNPRHKITKRGQNVTFRCDPISEHNRLYWYRQTLGQGPEFLTYFQNEAQLEKSRLLSDRFSAERPKGSFSTLEIQRTEQGDSAMYLCASSSPGQEQYFGPGTRLTVT.

The gene calls are TRBV5-4 and TRBJ1-1, with D unclear. Per germline, CDR1 SGHNT and CDR2 YYREEE (reference sequence). The CDR3 spans 12 residues. V lost 4 bases to trimming and J lost 0 bases, with 4 bases between them. CDR3 nucleotides: TGTGCCAGCAGCCGCCTGAACACTGAAGCTTTCTTT. This translates into CASSRLNTEAFF.

The chain has TRBV6-6 and TRBJ2-2; D unresolved. The CDR3 totals 13 residues. Deletions cut 0 bases from V and 6 bases from J, with 5 bases between. The germline gives CDR1 MNHNY, CDR2 SVGAGI (reference sequence). CDR3 coding DNA: TGTGCCAGCAGTTACTCGGTGGCCGGGGAGCTGTTTTTT. Translation: CASSYSVAGELFF.

The chain combines TRBV7-9 with TRBJ1-2; the D is unclear. V lost 4 bases to trimming and J lost 9 bases, with 6 bases between them. Germline V gene sequence: CDR1 SEHNR, CDR2 FQNEAQ (reference sequence). The CDR3 spans 10 residues. The CDR3 loop reads CASSSTRYTF. The CDR3 DNA is TGTGCCAGCAGCTCTACCCGCTACACCTTC.

This chain connects TRBV10-2 to TRBJ2-2; 7 bases are a match to TRBD1. Germline CDR1 and CDR2: WSHSY and SAAADI. The CDR3 totals 14 residues. Trimming removed 4 bases from V and 2 bases from J; junction bases left unmatched: 1. CDR3 coding DNA: TGCGCCAGCAGTGGGGACAGAAACACCGGGGAGCTGTTTTTT. It encodes CASSGDRNTGELFF.

This clone appeared a single time. The chain recombines TRBV27 with TRBJ2-7; unclear D gene. Trimming took off 5 bases at V and 5 bases at J, with 19 bases between the two ends. Germline V CDR1 and CDR2: MNHEY, SMNVEV (reference sequence). This CDR3 is 15 amino acids long. DNA for the CDR3: TGTGCCAGCAGTATAAGACTGGGGTTTGACGACGAGCAGTACTTC. Translated, it gives CASSIRLGFDDEQYF.

The rearrangement uses TRBV27 and TRBJ2-7; 7 bases map to TRBD2. Trimming took 7 bases from V and 7 from J; bases not matched to a gene: 16. The CDR3 spans 15 residues. Germline CDR1 and CDR2: MNHEY and SMNVEV (reference sequence). CDR3 in amino acids: CASNLPGPTSFEQYF. CDR3 nucleotides: TGTGCCAGCAACCTCCCGGGGCCGACTAGCTTTGAGCAGTACTTC.